This T cell receptor beta chain was sequenced for a study of blood T cell repertoires in COVID-19. Across the whole study: The United States, Italy and Spain provided the acute and convalescent COVID-19 samples.

The age range of participants was about 18 to 100 years, with residence in around 22 US areas. Original processing notes: Estimated nucleated cell counts came from reference gene primer amplification. Sequencing was performed with immunoSEQ multiplex PCR; in TCRdb, only in-frame clones are kept and a portion is missing. The V and J calls and clone size were taken over from that table, and D and trimming were inferred from the DNA. The sample lists roughly 310,000 clones; about 92% were seen once. The CDR3 spans 15 residues. Germline V gene lookup returns CDR1 SGHKS and CDR2 YYEKEE (reference sequence). V lost 2 bases and J lost 1, with 12 bases in between.

Specimen: PBMCs or T cells enriched from blood (not recorded which). The clonotype was recovered from a man aged 55 to 70 who had recovered from COVID-19. This chain joins TRBV5-5 and TRBJ1-1, with no clear D. CDR3 DNA sequence: TGTGCCAGCAGCTTCGATGGGCAGTCGAACACTGAAGCTTTCTTT. Its protein product is CASSFDGQSNTEAFF.